The 6 T cell receptor beta chains reported below all come from one sample, sequenced in a study of blood T cell repertoires in COVID-19. The protocol was immunoSEQ multiplex PCR, while the TCRdb copy is restricted to in-frame clones and leaves out a portion. The data contain 200,000 to 250,000 clones, 70% to 85% of them singletons. Sequencing was performed on PBMCs or T cells enriched from blood (not recorded which). Source of these receptors: a woman aged 60-75 years who had recovered from COVID-19.

This clone has only a few counts. In DNA, the CDR3 is TGTGCCAGCAGCCAACAGACAGGGGGAAACACTGAAGCTTTCTTT. Its translation: CASSQQTGGNTEAFF. This chain links TRBV3-1 (or the pseudogene TRBV3-2) with TRBJ1-1, with 9 bases aligning to TRBD1. This CDR3 spans 15 amino acids. V gave up 2 bases and J gave up 2 bases; unmatched junction bases: 3. Per the germline V gene, CDR1 is LGHDT and CDR2 is YNNKEL (reference sequence).

The chain carries TRBV19 and TRBJ2-6, with 9 positions matching TRBD2. Trimming at V came to 7 bases and at J to 5 bases, leaving 12 bases not matched to a gene. CDR3 length equals 17 residues. Germline lookup yields CDR1 LNHDA and CDR2 SQIVND (reference sequence). As DNA, the CDR3 is TGTGCCAGTACCCCGCGGACTAGCGATCCTAGGGCCAACGTCCTGACTTTC. It specifies CASTPRTSDPRANVLTF.

The chain joins TRBV28 to TRBJ2-7; 7 positions match TRBD2. The CDR3 totals 14 residues. Germline-derived CDR1 and CDR2 are MDHEN and SYDVKM. V shed 8 bases and J 4 bases; nucleotides not matched to a gene: 11. CDR3 nucleotide sequence: TGTGCCAGCGGGTCCAGGGAGGGCCTGTACGAGCAGTACTTC. As protein: CASGSREGLYEQYF.

This chain links TRBV6-5 with TRBJ1-4, with 7 bases that match TRBD1. Germline-derived CDR1 and CDR2 are MNHEY and SVGAGI. CDR3 length: 13 amino acids. J lost 0 bases, V lost 10 bases, and 2 bases had no gene match. CDR3 sequence (DNA): TGTGCCACGACAGGGTCAACTAATGAAAAACTGTTTTTT. Amino acids: CATTGSTNEKLFF.

This rearrangement joins TRBV7-2 to TRBJ1-2, with TRBD1 matching 7 bases. The length of the CDR3 is 14 residues. The germline V gene encodes CDR1 SGHTA and CDR2 FQGNSA. Unmatched junction bases numbered 3, after V lost 1 base and J lost 4 bases. The CDR3 region is CASSLVRTGYGYTF. The CDR3 DNA follows: TGTGCCAGCAGCTTAGTAAGGACAGGCTATGGCTACACCTTC.

This clone was recorded once. The chain recombines TRBV19 with TRBJ2-4; 8 bases align to TRBD1. The germline CDR1 and CDR2 sequences are LNHDA and SQIVND (reference sequence). Unmatched junction bases numbered 8, after V lost 9 bases and J lost 7 bases. The length of the CDR3 is 13 residues. This CDR3 is CARSNRGENIQYF. The CDR3 DNA sequence: TGTGCCAGGAGCAACAGGGGGGAGAACATTCAGTACTTC.